Listed here are 30 T cell receptor beta chains from one sample, sequenced in a study of blood T cells in healthy people across ages. A second PCR, run for roughly 7 to 12 cycles, used a sample-barcoded 5' primer plus a J-beta primer mix. TCRdb ran MiXCR on the 5' RACE reads and lists one entry per CDR3 protein. The sample comprises approximately 780,000 distinct CDR3 sequences, more than 25% of which are singletons, and less than 3.5% rests with the top ten. These data also featured in a second study, about T cells of mothers and their children.

Input material: blood. The receptors were sampled from a boy younger than 18 in good health.

The chain employs TRBV5-5 and TRBJ2-7; 8 nucleotides align to TRBD2. Unmatched junction bases numbered 2, after V lost 0 bases and J lost 0 bases. In germline, CDR1 is SGHKS, CDR2 YYEKEE (reference sequence). This CDR3 is built from 15 residues. The CDR3 bases are TGTGCCAGCAGCTTGGTGAGCGGGAGCTCCTACGAGCAGTACGTC. It is translated as CASSLVSGSSYEQYV.

This clonotype was found a few times. V and J are TRBV7-2 and TRBJ2-7; D unresolved. Trimming removed 6 bases from V and 2 bases from J, with 11 bases in between. CDR1 and CDR2 (germline): SGHTA, FQGNSA. This CDR3 spans 13 amino acids. For the CDR3, the DNA is TGTGCCAGCAGTTCCCACCGGACCTACGAGCAGTACTTC. Translation: CASSSHRTYEQYF.

The J gene is TRBJ2-5, the V gene TRBV12-3 or TRBV12-4; possible D gene TRBD2, 6 bases. The J call may be mistaken, given a closer DNA end match to TRBJ2-1. The CDR3 runs 12 residues. The CDR3 loop reads CASSTRGYEQFF. As DNA, the CDR3 is TGTGCCAGCAGTACGCGGGGCTATGAGCAGTTCTTC.

The chain uses TRBV11-1 and TRBJ1-1; D gene uncertain. V lost 2 bases and J lost 3, with 7 bases in between. There are 13 residues in the CDR3. Germline loops: CDR1 SGHAT, CDR2 FQDESV (reference sequence). CDR3: CASSLRFDTEAFF. As DNA, the CDR3 is TGTGCCAGCAGCTTAAGGTTTGACACTGAAGCTTTCTTT.

Concerning this clonotype itself: The conserved final phenylalanine or tryptophan is absent from the CDR3, which likely points to a read error. The chain carries TRBV25-1 and TRBJ1-1, with D unclear. This CDR3 has 13 residues. Trimming stripped 1 base from V and 6 bases from J, with 9 bases between. Germline CDR1 reads MGHDK; CDR2 reads SYGVNS. CDR3: CASSESGSAEAFS. CDR3 in DNA: TGTGCCAGCAGTGAATCGGGGTCGGCTGAAGCTTTCTCT.

The V call is TRBV18, the J call TRBJ2-5; TRBD2 might be the D (5 bases). This CDR3 is built from 15 residues. Per the germline V gene, CDR1 is KGHSH and CDR2 is LQKENI. The V gene lost 2 bases and the J gene lost 5 bases, with 15 bases spanning the gap. The CDR3 reads CASSPMDGVWETQYF. As DNA, the CDR3 is TGTGCCAGCTCACCAATGGACGGGGTCTGGGAGACCCAGTACTTC.

The rearrangement links TRBV18 to TRBJ2-3; 9 positions agree with TRBD1. The germline V gene encodes CDR1 KGHSH and CDR2 LQKENI. The CDR3 runs to 16 residues. V lost 3 bases, J lost 2 bases, and 6 bases stayed unmatched. DNA of the CDR3: TGTGCCAGCTCACCGAGACAGGGGGGGAACACAGATACGCAGTATTTT. It specifies CASSPRQGGNTDTQYF.

The chain couples TRBV7-8 to TRBJ2-3; tentatively, D is TRBD1 (6 bases). In germline, CDR1 is SGHVS, CDR2 FQNEAQ. Deletions cut 4 bases from V and 7 bases from J, with 12 bases between. This CDR3 is built from 13 residues. This chain's CDR3 is CASSSPQGNTQYF. CDR3 bases: TGTGCCAGCAGCTCTCCACAGGGAAATACGCAGTATTTT.

The J gene is TRBJ1-5, the V gene TRBV7-3; maybe TRBD1 (5 bases). This CDR3 has 15 amino acids. V was pared by 1 base and J by 0 bases, with 7 bases between. Per germline, CDR1 SGHTA and CDR2 FQGTGA. As DNA, the CDR3 is TGTGCCAGCAGCTTAAACGGGGCTAGCAATCAGCCCCAGCATTTT. It is translated as CASSLNGASNQPQHF.

The rearrangement joins TRBV10-3 to TRBJ2-4, with 8 bases that match TRBD1. Germline V lookup: CDR1 ENHRY, CDR2 SYGVKD. Trimming removed 5 bases from V and 0 bases from J; junction bases left unmatched: 12. The CDR3 consists of 18 residues. The CDR3 is CAISQGQDRLLAKNIQYF. In DNA, the CDR3 is TGTGCCATCAGTCAGGGACAGGATAGATTACTAGCCAAAAACATTCAGTACTTC.

The chain recombines TRBV5-1 with TRBJ1-4; weak D call: TRBD1 (6 bases). Germline V gives CDR1 SGHRS, CDR2 YFSETQ. Trimming shortened V by 1 base and J by 6 bases, and 16 bases separated the two germline ends. This CDR3 is 16 amino acids long. CDR3 protein: CASSLLDGGQDEKLFF. The CDR3 region has the DNA TGCGCCAGCAGCTTGTTAGACGGGGGGCAGGATGAAAAACTGTTTTTT.

The V and J genes are TRBV6-1 and TRBJ1-2, with D possibly being TRBD1 (5 bases). Germline V CDR1 and CDR2: MNHNS, SASEGT. This CDR3 is 15 amino acids long. V was clipped by 3 bases and J by 0 bases, with 11 bases between them. CDR3 DNA: TGTGCCAGCAGTGAGCGGTTAGGGGCTAACTATGGCTACACCTTC. Its translation is CASSERLGANYGYTF.

This clonotype was recorded only once. The chain couples TRBV21-1 to TRBJ2-5; the table's D call of TRBD2 was not tested on the DNA. TRBV21-1 is deemed a pseudogene. This CDR3 is built from 18 residues. For the CDR3, the DNA is TGTGCCAGCAGCAAAGGCAGGTACTGGCGGGGGGCCCGGGAGACCCAGTACTTC. It codes for CASSKGRYWRGARETQYF.

V usage is TRBV7-3 and J usage is TRBJ2-2; D is ambiguous. CDR3 length: 17 residues. V lost 2 bases, J lost 0 bases, and 13 bases lay in between. The germline CDR1 and CDR2 sequences are SGHTA and FQGTGA. The CDR3 reads CASSLSPWNANTGELFF. The CDR3 nucleotides read TGTGCCAGCAGCTTATCTCCTTGGAACGCGAACACCGGGGAGCTGTTTTTT.

This clonotype showed up just a few times. CDR3 in amino acids: CASSFGLAGVLVRHETQYF. The DNA of the CDR3 is TGTGCCAGCAGTTTCGGACTAGCGGGGGTCCTCGTTCGTCATGAGACCCAGTACTTC. This sequence joins TRBV28 and TRBJ2-5; TRBD2 agrees at 13 bases. From germline, CDR1 is MDHEN and CDR2 SYDVKM. Trimming removed 3 bases from V and 5 bases from J; junction bases left unmatched: 15. The CDR3 has 19 amino acids.

V is TRBV11-1 and J is TRBJ2-7; possible D gene TRBD1, 6 bases. Deletions cut 3 bases from V and 1 base from J, with 13 bases between. Germline CDR1 is SGHAT and CDR2 is FQDESV (reference sequence). CDR3 length equals 15 residues. The CDR3 protein is CASSLAWDNSYEQYF. Written as DNA, the CDR3 is TGTGCCAGCAGCTTGGCCTGGGACAATTCCTACGAGCAGTACTTC.

Only a few counts were recorded for this clonotype. The rearrangement joins TRBV10-3 to TRBJ2-5, with unresolved D. The DNA end lines up better with TRBJ2-7; the J call may be wrong. CDR1 ENHRY and CDR2 SYGVKD come from the germline V gene. CDR3 size: 11 residues. The CDR3 spells CAISLDYEQYF. CDR3 coding DNA: TGTGCCATCAGTCTGGACTACGAGCAGTACTTC.

The chain is built from TRBV7-3 and TRBJ2-3, with TRBD2 matching 8 bases. The germline V gene encodes CDR1 SGHTA and CDR2 FQGTGA. The J segment lost 1 base and the V segment lost 4 bases, leaving 7 bases of the junction unmatched. The CDR3 totals 16 residues. CDR3 sequence: CASSSSGTSRTDTQYF. The CDR3 coding sequence is TGTGCCAGCAGCTCCTCCGGGACTAGTCGCACAGATACGCAGTATTTT.

A few counts support this clonotype. This chain connects TRBV3-1 to TRBJ2-4; D remains ambiguous. The germline V and J ends were trimmed by 0 bases and 9 bases, with 12 bases remaining between them. The CDR3 is 14 residues long. Germline assignment: CDR1 LGHDT and CDR2 YNNKEL (reference sequence). The CDR3 DNA follows: TGTGCCAGCAGCCAAGATAAGGACCTAAGCATTCAGTACTTC. Encoded protein: CASSQDKDLSIQYF.

This clonotype was recorded once. This rearrangement joins TRBV6-1 to TRBJ1-1, with D possibly matching TRBD1 (5 bases). Germline lookup yields CDR1 MNHNS and CDR2 SASEGT. The CDR3 contains 12 residues. V was trimmed by 7 bases and J by 4 bases, leaving 10 bases between them. CDR3 amino acids: CASTGWTTEAFF. CDR3 coding DNA: TGTGCCAGCACAGGGTGGACCACTGAAGCTTTCTTT.

This clonotype has a handful of counts. The rearrangement links TRBV2 to TRBJ2-1; D may be TRBD2 (5 bases). Per the germline V gene, CDR1 is SNHLY and CDR2 is FYNNEI. V lost 5 bases, J lost 2 bases, and 10 bases lay in between. This CDR3 is 14 amino acids long. The CDR3 sequence is CASSPRTAYNEQFF. The CDR3 DNA reads TGTGCCAGCAGTCCTCGGACTGCCTACAATGAGCAGTTCTTC.

This clonotype was seen many times. This rearrangement joins TRBV5-5 to TRBJ2-2; D is perhaps TRBD1 (6 bases). The CDR3 contains 15 residues. V lost 1 base and J lost 2, with 9 bases in between. Germline CDR1 reads SGHKS; CDR2 reads YYEKEE (reference sequence). DNA of the CDR3: TGTGCCAGCAGCTTGAAACAGGGAAACACCGGGGAGCTGTTTTTT. This translates into CASSLKQGNTGELFF.

The chain's CDR3 is CAGGGSSYNEQFF. The CDR3 coding sequence is TGTGCCGGGGGGGGGAGCTCCTACAATGAGCAGTTCTTC. The V call is TRBV30, the J call TRBJ2-1; TRBD2 matches 7 bases. Germline V gene lookup returns CDR1 GTSNPN and CDR2 SVGIG (reference sequence). There are 13 residues in the CDR3. V lost 8 bases to trimming and J lost 0 bases; unmatched junction nucleotides: 4.

V gene TRBV28 combines with J gene TRBJ2-5, with 7 bases fitting TRBD2. There are 14 residues in the CDR3. The V gene's germline CDR1 is MDHEN and CDR2 SYDVKM. J lost 3 bases, V lost 4 bases, and 5 bases had no gene match. CDR3 sequence reads: CASSSSAGEETQYF. The CDR3 nucleotides read TGTGCCAGCAGTTCCTCGGCGGGGGAAGAGACCCAGTACTTC.

The rearrangement uses TRBV12-3 or TRBV12-4 and TRBJ2-2, with D possibly TRBD1 on 5 matching bases. This CDR3 has 13 residues. V dropped 7 bases and J dropped 6 bases, with 12 bases sitting between them. DNA of the CDR3: TGTGCCAGCACTCTAGGGGTTCCCGGGGAGCTGTTTTTT. Its translation: CASTLGVPGELFF.

This clonotype was observed a handful of times. This chain links TRBV5-5 with TRBJ2-7; no clear D. Trimming shortened V by 0 bases and J by 3 bases, and 10 bases separated the two germline ends. There are 14 residues in the CDR3. Germline V lookup: CDR1 SGHKS, CDR2 YYEKEE (reference sequence). CDR3 region: CASSLGAENYEQYF. Here the CDR3 DNA reads TGTGCCAGCAGCTTGGGGGCAGAGAACTACGAGCAGTACTTC.

The table lists this clonotype with a few counts. The J gene is TRBJ2-1, the V gene TRBV24-1, with D possibly TRBD2 on 5 matching bases. The CDR3 length is 15 residues. The germline CDR1 and CDR2 sequences are KGHDR and SFDVKD. Trimming stripped 5 bases from V and 0 bases from J, with 10 bases between. Here the CDR3 reads CATSVVGSSYNEQFF. CDR3 nucleotide sequence: TGTGCCACCAGTGTAGTAGGGAGCTCCTACAATGAGCAGTTCTTC.

The rearrangement links TRBV5-1 to TRBJ2-5; 12 bases are a match to TRBD2. With V trimmed by 4 bases and J by 3 bases, 7 bases remained unmatched. CDR1 and CDR2 from the germline V gene are SGHRS and YFSETQ. CDR3 length: 16 amino acids. CDR3 in DNA: TGCGCCAGCAGCGGACGGTGGACTAGCGGGGAAGAGACCCAGTACTTC. Translating gives CASSGRWTSGEETQYF. The whole variable domain, filled in from reference TRBV5-1 and TRBJ2-5, reads KAGVTQTPRYLIKTRGQQVTLSCSPISGHRSVSWYQQTPGQGLQFLFEYFSETQRNKGNFPGRFSGRQFSNSRSEMNVSTLELGDSALYLCASSGRWTSGEETQYFGPGTRLLVL.

A few counts support this clonotype. The chain recombines TRBV20-1 with TRBJ2-1; TRBD2 agrees at 7 bases. V gave up 6 bases and J gave up 4 bases; unmatched junction bases: 9. Germline values: CDR1 DFQATT, CDR2 SNEGSKA (reference sequence). This CDR3 is 14 amino acids long. CDR3 bases: TGCAGTGCAAAACCGGGACTACCGTACAATGAGCAGTTCTTC. Its protein product is CSAKPGLPYNEQFF.

As regards this clonotype: Mismatch with germline at one junction end may stem from a read error. The chain is built from TRBV12-3 or TRBV12-4 and TRBJ1-3, with D hard to call. The CDR3 is made up of 14 amino acids. CDR3 amino acids: CASSLIPSGNTIYF. The CDR3 DNA reads as TGTGCCAGCTCATTGATTCCTTCTGGTAACACCATATATTTT.